The sequence of this TCR beta chain was determined in a study of cytomegalovirus exposure and HLA in healthy donors. The CDR3 covers 15 residues. V was clipped by 8 bases and J by 0 bases, with 14 bases between them. Germline CDR1 MNHNS, CDR2 SASEGT. Libraries were prepared by immunoSEQ multiplex PCR; TCRdb keeps only in-frame clonotypes and omits some of them. This table holds some 150,000 clones, around nine tenths found once. This receptor was obtained from a woman between 25 and 40 years old in good health and CMV-seronegative. This chain connects TRBV6-1 to TRBJ2-1, with D unresolved. Specimen: PBMCs. The CDR3 DNA reads TGTGCCAGCCTAACAGACCTTAGCTCCTACAATGAGCAGTTCTTC. Protein sequence: CASLTDLSSYNEQFF.